What follows are 20 T cell receptor beta chains derived from one specimen sequenced in a study of T cell responses to AZD1222 COVID-19 vaccine. Profiling relied on immunoSEQ multiplex PCR, and the TCRdb table lists in-frame clones only, not all of them. The table includes approximately 110,000 clones, around 88% detected once. The specimen was peripheral blood, collected on day 0 of AZD1222 vaccination. The origin of the receptors is an adult in good health.

This clone was seen just once. This rearrangement joins TRBV7-9 to TRBJ1-2; D is perhaps TRBD1 (6 bases). V was pared by 1 base and J by 4 bases, with 10 bases between. The CDR3 is 14 amino acids. Germline V gene data show CDR1 as SEHNR and CDR2 as FQNEAQ (reference sequence). The CDR3 nucleotides read TGTGCCAGCAGCTTAGGGCAGGGGAGCTATGGCTACACCTTC. This codes for CASSLGQGSYGYTF.

The DNA for the CDR3 is TGTGCCAGCAGCTCTCCCGGGACTTCCTATAATTCACCCCTCCACTTT. Amino acids: CASSSPGTSYNSPLHF. The chain couples TRBV5-4 to TRBJ1-6; possible D gene TRBD1, 5 bases. The CDR3 sequence is 16 residues long. Trimming left V 3 bases short and J 1 base short, with 11 bases between. CDR1 and CDR2 (germline): SGHNT, YYREEE (reference sequence).

The CDR3, as DNA: TGTGCCAGCAGTTTGGCCGGGACGCAAGCGACAGATACGCAGTATTTT. It is translated as CASSLAGTQATDTQYF. This sequence joins TRBV27 and TRBJ2-3; either TRBD1 or TRBD2 may fit D (5 bases each). This CDR3 contains 16 residues. From germline, CDR1 is MNHEY and CDR2 SMNVEV (reference sequence). V lost 3 bases to trimming and J lost 3 bases, with 16 bases between them.

J is TRBJ1-2 and V is TRBV4-2; TRBD1 is a possible D gene (5 bases). The CDR3 length is 17 residues. The germline V gene encodes CDR1 LGHNA and CDR2 YNFKEQ. Trimming cost V 0 bases and J 4 bases, with 18 bases left between them. CDR3: CASSQDPPARGGYGYTF. CDR3 in DNA: TGTGCCAGCAGCCAAGACCCACCGGCGCGGGGGGGCTATGGCTACACCTTC.

This chain connects TRBV12-3 or TRBV12-4 to TRBJ1-2; a possible D gene is TRBD1 (6 bases). This CDR3 is 13 amino acids long. With 6 bases removed from V and 6 bases from J, the gap between germline ends came to 14 bases. CDR3 in amino acids: CASRPSGVDGYTF. The CDR3 region has the DNA TGTGCCAGCAGACCCTCAGGGGTCGATGGCTACACCTTC.

The chain joins TRBV7-6 to TRBJ1-1; D perhaps matches TRBD1 (5 bases). The CDR3 is 12 amino acids. With 2 bases removed from V and 7 bases from J, the gap between germline ends came to 8 bases. CDR1 SGHVS and CDR2 FNYEAQ come from the germline V gene. The CDR3 loop is CASSLSGGEAFF. In DNA form, the CDR3 reads TGTGCCAGCAGCTTATCCGGGGGTGAAGCTTTCTTT. The variable domain in full, completed from reference TRBV7-6 and TRBJ1-1, reads GAGVSQSPRYKVTKRGQDVALRCDPISGHVSLYWYRQALGQGPEFLTYFNYEAQQDKSGLPNDRFSAERPEGSISTLTIQRTEQRDSAMYRCASSLSGGEAFFGQGTRLTVV.

The J gene is TRBJ2-3, the V gene TRBV5-1; D is perhaps TRBD1 (6 bases). CDR3 length equals 12 residues. The germline CDR1 and CDR2 sequences are SGHRS and YFSETQ. V dropped 2 bases and J dropped 10 bases, with 11 bases sitting between them. CDR3 nucleotide sequence: TGCGCCAGCAGCTTCGGTCAGGGGTCGCAGTATTTT. The encoded protein is CASSFGQGSQYF.

This clone was counted at least ten times. The rearrangement links TRBV10-3 to TRBJ1-6; no reliable D call. The CDR3 runs to 14 residues. V was clipped by 6 bases and J by 4 bases, with 10 bases between them. Germline V gene sequence: CDR1 ENHRY, CDR2 SYGVKD. CDR3 sequence: CAIRFEEYNSPLHF. The CDR3 nucleotides are TGTGCCATCAGGTTCGAGGAGTATAATTCACCCCTCCACTTT.

J is TRBJ1-1 and V is TRBV5-6; D unclear. The CDR3 sequence is 13 residues long. V dropped 2 bases and J dropped 1 base, with 6 bases sitting between them. Germline V gene sequence: CDR1 SGHDT, CDR2 YYEEEE. CDR3 in amino acids: CASSFSTNTEAFF. In nucleotides, the CDR3 is TGTGCCAGCAGCTTTTCCACGAACACTGAAGCTTTCTTT.

V and J are TRBV7-2 and TRBJ1-6; D gene ambiguous. Germline V gene sequence: CDR1 SGHTA, CDR2 FQGNSA. The V gene lost 5 bases and the J gene lost 9 bases, with 20 bases spanning the gap. The CDR3 sequence is 16 residues long. The CDR3 here is CASSLRWGSGSSPLHF. The DNA for the CDR3 is TGTGCCAGCAGCCTTCGCTGGGGATCGGGGAGTTCACCCCTCCACTTT.

The chain recombines TRBV5-6 with TRBJ1-5, with a tentative D call TRBD1 (6 bases). CDR1 is SGHDT, CDR2 YYEEEE, per germline. V dropped 6 bases and J dropped 8 bases, with 15 bases sitting between them. The CDR3 totals 13 residues. The CDR3 sequence: CASMMAGEEPQHF. CDR3 coding DNA: TGTGCCAGCATGATGGCAGGGGAGGAGCCCCAGCATTTT. Full variable domain (remainder filled in from reference TRBV5-6 and TRBJ1-5): DAGVTQSPTHLIKTRGQQVTLRCSPKSGHDTVSWYQQALGQGPQFIFQYYEEEERQRGNFPDRFSGHQFPNYSSELNVNALLLGDSALYLCASMMAGEEPQHFGDGTRLSIL.

The chain links TRBV18 to TRBJ1-3, with D possibly being TRBD1 (5 bases). V lost 3 bases and J lost 0, with 12 bases in between. CDR1 is KGHSH, CDR2 LQKENI, per germline. This CDR3 comprises 16 residues. DNA of the CDR3: TGTGCCAGCTCACCTAACAGGTGGAACTCTGGAAACACCATATATTTT. This encodes CASSPNRWNSGNTIYF. The whole variable domain, filled in from reference TRBV18 and TRBJ1-3, reads NAGVMQNPRHLVRRRGQEARLRCSPMKGHSHVYWYRQLPEEGLKFMVYLQKENIIDESGMPKERFSAEFPKEGPSILRIQQVVRGDSAAYFCASSPNRWNSGNTIYFGEGSWLTVV.

This chain connects TRBV5-6 to TRBJ2-6; D may correspond to TRBD1 or TRBD2 (6 bases each). Trimming took 0 bases from V and 0 from J, leaving 7 bases between them. The CDR3 runs 16 residues. The germline gives CDR1 SGHDT, CDR2 YYEEEE. CDR3 residues: CASSLEGGSGANVLTF. CDR3 bases: TGTGCCAGCAGCTTGGAGGGGGGCTCTGGGGCCAACGTCCTGACTTTC.

J is TRBJ2-1 and V is TRBV7-2, with 11 nucleotides matching TRBD1. Germline V CDR1 and CDR2: SGHTA, FQGNSA. V shed 5 bases and J 10 bases; nucleotides not matched to a gene: 10. This CDR3 is 15 amino acids long. The CDR3 DNA sequence: TGTGCCAGCAGCACCGGGACAGGGGGAGTGTGGGAGCAGTTCTTC. Its translation: CASSTGTGGVWEQFF.

The V call is TRBV21-1, the J call TRBJ2-7; TRBD1 is the table's D call and was not checked against the DNA. TRBV21-1 is a pseudogene. CDR3 length equals 16 residues. CDR3 amino acids: CASSVIGTVGPYEQYF. In nucleotides, the CDR3 is TGTGCCAGCAGCGTGATCGGGACAGTAGGTCCGTACGAGCAGTACTTC.

The CDR3 is CASSPTGSNQPQHF. DNA of the CDR3: TGTGCCAGCAGCCCAACGGGTAGCAATCAGCCCCAGCATTTT. The chain has TRBV7-9 and TRBJ1-5; D is unresolved. There are 14 residues in the CDR3. V shed 5 bases and J shed 0 bases, with 8 bases lying between them. The germline V gene encodes CDR1 SEHNR and CDR2 FQNEAQ (reference sequence).

This chain links TRBV12-3 or TRBV12-4 with TRBJ1-2; possibly TRBD1 for D (5 bases). Trimming left V 2 bases short and J 4 bases short, with 8 bases between. The CDR3 runs to 13 residues. This chain's CDR3 is CASSLWGGYGYTF. Written as DNA, the CDR3 is TGTGCCAGCAGTTTATGGGGCGGCTATGGCTACACCTTC.

This clone is a singleton in its sample. The rearrangement joins TRBV3-1 (or the pseudogene TRBV3-2) to TRBJ2-3; D may be TRBD1 or TRBD2 (5 bases each). The CDR3 has 15 residues. Germline-derived CDR1 and CDR2 are LGHDT and YNNKEL (reference sequence). Trimming removed 2 bases at V and 5 bases at J, with 14 bases between. The CDR3 sequence: CASSQRSGTQDTQYF. In DNA, the CDR3 is TGTGCCAGCAGCCAACGCTCGGGGACGCAAGATACGCAGTATTTT.

The chain has TRBV13 and TRBJ2-3; TRBD2 matches 7 bases. The CDR3 spans 16 residues. From germline, CDR1 is PRHDT and CDR2 FYEKMQ (reference sequence). The V segment lost 5 bases and the J segment 5 bases; nucleotides outside the gene matches: 13. This CDR3 is CASSTPTPSGGDTQYF. CDR3 nucleotide sequence: TGTGCCAGCAGCACCCCCACTCCTAGCGGTGGAGATACGCAGTATTTT.

The chain combines TRBV6-2 or TRBV6-3 with TRBJ2-6; D uncertain. V was clipped by 6 bases and J by 4 bases, with 7 bases between them. The CDR3 sequence is 13 residues long. Germline-derived CDR1 and CDR2 are MNHEY and SVGEGT. CDR3 in amino acids: CASSRDGANVLTF. The CDR3 coding sequence is TGTGCCAGCAGCCGAGACGGGGCCAACGTCCTGACTTTC.